The TCR beta chain under discussion was sequenced for a study of T cell responses to AZD1222 COVID-19 vaccine. Turning to the study itself: Second doses were pooled across both intervals (about 4 or about 12 weeks). Study-wide results and caveats: Reportedly, close to half of spike-specific TCRs are directed against unmutated variant regions. At 160-218 and 743-854, vaccine-associated CD4 TCRs were dominant, and they spanned spike. Elevations in Spike-specific TCR breadth and depth followed administration of two AZD1222 doses.

This table comes from immunoSEQ multiplex PCR, and its TCRdb copy is limited to in-frame clones, with some not included. This table has some 130,000 clones, roughly 87% appearing once. For this clone: The antigen is unknown.

Trimming removed 5 bases at V and 5 bases at J, with 15 bases between. Germline CDR1 SGHAT, CDR2 FQNNGV. This CDR3 is 14 amino acids long. This specimen consisted of peripheral blood, obtained on day 0 of AZD1222 vaccination. The receptor's source is an adult in good health. V gene TRBV11-2 combines with J gene TRBJ1-2; D might be TRBD1 (5 bases). CDR3 in amino acids: CASSQRGERYGYTF. DNA for the CDR3: TGTGCCAGCAGCCAACGGGGGGAGAGGTATGGCTACACCTTC.